A single sample gave rise to the 16 T cell receptor beta chains below, sequenced in a study of cytomegalovirus exposure and HLA in healthy donors. PCR involved 60 Vbeta and 13 Jbeta primers. Some clones are missing from TCRdb's copy, which holds only in-frame ones; the method was immunoSEQ multiplex PCR. The table lists fewer than 150,000 clones, about 75% of them singletons. Sequences were obtained from PBMCs. These receptors came from a man aged 60 to 75 in good health and CMV-seropositive.

The chain joins TRBV19 to TRBJ2-3; 8 positions agree with TRBD2. This CDR3 is built from 16 residues. Germline V gives CDR1 LNHDA, CDR2 SQIVND (reference sequence). V lost 6 bases, J lost 0 bases, and 8 bases stayed unmatched. CDR3 amino acids: CASSLWTSSSTDTQYF. CDR3 in DNA: TGTGCCAGTAGCCTTTGGACTAGCTCTAGCACAGATACGCAGTATTTT.

V is TRBV6-6 and J is TRBJ1-2; maybe TRBD1 (5 bases). Germline assignment: CDR1 MNHNY and CDR2 SVGAGI (reference sequence). CDR3 length: 16 residues. Trimming left V 11 bases short and J 2 bases short, with 24 bases between. The DNA for the CDR3 is TGTGCCGTAGGGGTTTTTTCGGCAATGGCGAACTATGGCTACACCTTC. Its protein is CAVGVFSAMANYGYTF.

This chain uses TRBV28 with TRBJ1-2; TRBD1 agrees at 8 bases. This CDR3 contains 14 residues. V lost 4 bases to trimming and J lost 7 bases; unmatched junction nucleotides: 8. Germline-derived CDR1 and CDR2 are MDHEN and SYDVKM. In nucleotides, the CDR3 is TGTGCCAGCAGTTCGGGACAGGCTTCTGCTGGCTACACCTTC. Translating gives CASSSGQASAGYTF.

The gene calls are TRBV9 and TRBJ2-2; D unresolved. Trimming left V 0 bases short and J 1 base short, with 7 bases between. CDR1 and CDR2 from the germline V gene are SGDLS and YYNGEE. The CDR3 covers 15 residues. CDR3 protein: CASSVGAKNTGELFF. The CDR3 nucleotides are TGTGCCAGCAGCGTAGGGGCGAAGAACACCGGGGAGCTGTTTTTT.

The chain joins TRBV30 to TRBJ2-2; 8 bases map to TRBD1. The ends lost 1 base at V and 6 bases at J; junction bases unmatched: 4. CDR3 length equals 14 residues. Germline CDR1 GTSNPN, CDR2 SVGIG (reference sequence). CDR3 DNA sequence: TGTGCCTGGAGTGGTAGCAGGGGGCCCGGGGAGCTGTTTTTT. This translates into CAWSGSRGPGELFF.

This chain uses TRBV30 with TRBJ1-2, with D perhaps matching TRBD1 (5 bases). Germline-derived CDR1 and CDR2 are GTSNPN and SVGIG (reference sequence). Trimming stripped 4 bases from V and 1 base from J, with 10 bases between. The CDR3 consists of 13 residues. The CDR3 loop reads CAWTRQFNYGYTF. The CDR3 bases are TGTGCCTGGACTAGACAGTTTAACTATGGCTACACCTTC.

The chain has TRBV7-7 and TRBJ2-1; 15 bases align to TRBD2. This CDR3 comprises 17 residues. CDR1 is SSHAT and CDR2 is FNYEAQ in the germline V gene (reference sequence). CDR3 region: CASSPLSGTSGRNEQFF. The CDR3 DNA reads TGTGCTAGCTCTCCCCTGTCCGGGACTAGCGGGAGGAATGAGCAGTTCTTC.

On this clone itself: Distinct nucleotide sequences in the sample also encode this CDR3. V is TRBV5-4 and J is TRBJ2-5; D is uncertain. The CDR3 loop spans 11 amino acids. Germline V lookup: CDR1 SGHNT, CDR2 YYREEE (reference sequence). V dropped 3 bases and J dropped 2 bases, with 2 bases sitting between them. For the CDR3, the DNA is TGTGCCAGCAGCTCGCAAGAGACCCAGTACTTC. Its translation is CASSSQETQYF.

This sequence joins TRBV15 and TRBJ1-3; no firm D call. CDR1 is LNHNV and CDR2 is YYDKDF in the germline V gene (reference sequence). Trimming removed 0 bases from V and 4 bases from J, with 13 bases in between. The CDR3 sequence is 16 residues long. CDR3 bases: TGTGCCACCAGCAGAGATGGTGGTCTCGGGGGAAACACCATATATTTT. This gives the protein CATSRDGGLGGNTIYF. Based on the CDR3 plus reference TRBV15 and TRBJ1-3, the full variable domain is DAMVIQNPRYQVTQFGKPVTLSCSQTLNHNVMYWYQQKSSQAPKLLFHYYDKDFNNEADTPDNFQSRRPNTSFCFLDIRSPGLGDTAMYLCATSRDGGLGGNTIYFGEGSWLTVV.

The chain links TRBV5-1 to TRBJ2-4, with TRBD1 identical over 10 bases. The CDR3 runs to 14 residues. Germline V CDR1 and CDR2: SGHRS, YFSETQ. Trimming took 3 bases from V and 6 from J; bases not matched to a gene: 3. The CDR3 loop reads CASSSRTGGNIQYF. The CDR3 DNA sequence: TGCGCCAGCAGCTCCCGGACAGGGGGAAACATTCAGTACTTC.

This chain uses TRBV6-5 with TRBJ1-6; 7 bases align to TRBD1. Germline lookup yields CDR1 MNHEY and CDR2 SVGAGI. V lost 6 bases to trimming and J lost 5 bases; unmatched junction nucleotides: 7. The CDR3 has 15 residues. The CDR3 loop reads CASSPDRAHNSPLHF. The DNA of the CDR3 is TGTGCCAGCAGCCCCGACAGGGCCCATAATTCACCCCTCCACTTT.

This clone was seen just once. One end of the junction is discordant with germline, which a read error may explain. The chain links TRBV5-1 to TRBJ1-3; 7 nucleotides match TRBD1. The germline CDR1 and CDR2 sequences are SGHRS and YFSETQ. This CDR3 spans 17 amino acids. CDR3 DNA sequence: TGCGCCAGCAGCTTATCTCCCGGGACAGCCTCTGGAAACGCCATATATTTT. Translating gives CASSLSPGTASGNAIYF.

This chain links TRBV18 with TRBJ1-3; TRBD1 matches 8 bases. This CDR3 is 14 amino acids long. Trimming cost V 4 bases and J 4 bases; bases outside gene matches: 3. The V gene's germline CDR1 is KGHSH and CDR2 LQKENI. DNA for the CDR3: TGTGCCAGCTCACGACAGGGGAACGGAAACACCATATATTTT. Its translation is CASSRQGNGNTIYF.

This sequence joins TRBV28 and TRBJ2-7, with D uncertain. This CDR3 spans 13 amino acids. V dropped 7 bases and J dropped 6 bases, with 16 bases sitting between them. Germline CDR1 and CDR2: MDHEN and SYDVKM. DNA for the CDR3: TGTGCCAGCACCAAGAGACAAGTAACCGAGCAGTACTTC. It encodes CASTKRQVTEQYF.

This clone was detected once. V usage is TRBV2 and J usage is TRBJ1-1; the match to TRBD1 covers 9 bases. This CDR3 has 15 amino acids. V was pared by 3 bases and J by 4 bases, with 6 bases of the junction left unmatched. The germline gives CDR1 SNHLY, CDR2 FYNNEI. The CDR3: CASSDLDRGATEAFF. CDR3 DNA sequence: TGTGCCAGCAGTGATTTGGACAGGGGAGCCACTGAAGCTTTCTTT.

The CDR3 loop reads CASSPGQVLYF. The CDR3 DNA follows: TGTGCCAGCTCCCCGGGACAGGTGTTGTATTTT. V and J are TRBV21-1 and TRBJ1-3; TRBD1 is the table's D call and was not checked against the DNA. TRBV21-1 is a recognized pseudogene. The CDR3 runs to 11 residues.